This T cell receptor beta chain came from a study of T cell changes during pregnancy in multiple sclerosis (dated by TCRdb to between 2018 and 2020). Concerning the study at large: The study examined how the T cell repertoire changed over the course of pregnancy in women with multiple sclerosis.

With respect to this clone: It lacks a known antigen. The input lacks base qualities; no much larger clone sits a single base away.

The library came from the immunoSEQ multiplex PCR assay. Held by TCRdb, this immuneACCESS table contains in-frame sequences only and omits some clones. Under half of the omission traces to an unresolved V gene where checked; the cause of the rest is unknown. The sample table shows tens of thousands of clones, and about 87% are seen once. The ten largest account for around 5% of the sample. V was cut back by 1 base and J by 4 bases, leaving a gap of 12 bases between them. There are 15 amino acids in the CDR3, from cysteine to phenylalanine inclusive. Only the CDR3 DNA stays, 45 bases, in frame from base 1. CDR1 and CDR2 are read off the germline V gene as SGHTA and FQGNSA.

The input for sequencing was peripheral blood, taken in the first trimester of pregnancy. This TCR came from a female donor in good health, enrolled as a control in a pregnancy study. In this chain, TRBV7-2 is recombined with TRBJ2-3; a tentative D match to TRBD2 spans 7 bases. The base sequence is TGTGCCAGCAGCTTAGAGGGGGGGGGTGCAGATACGCAGTATTTT. It specifies CASSLEGGGADTQYF.